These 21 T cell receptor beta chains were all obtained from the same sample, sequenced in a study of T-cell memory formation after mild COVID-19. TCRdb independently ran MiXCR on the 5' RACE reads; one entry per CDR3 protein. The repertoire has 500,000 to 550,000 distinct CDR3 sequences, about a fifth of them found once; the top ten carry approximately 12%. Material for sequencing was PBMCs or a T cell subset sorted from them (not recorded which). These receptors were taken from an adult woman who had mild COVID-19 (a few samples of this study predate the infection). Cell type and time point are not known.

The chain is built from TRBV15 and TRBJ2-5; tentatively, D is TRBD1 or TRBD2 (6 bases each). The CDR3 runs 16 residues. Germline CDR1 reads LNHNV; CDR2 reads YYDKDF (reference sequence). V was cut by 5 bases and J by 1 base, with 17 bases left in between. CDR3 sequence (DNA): TGTGCCACCAGCTCAGGGGAGGTCTCCCCCCAAGAGACCCAGTACTTC. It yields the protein CATSSGEVSPQETQYF.

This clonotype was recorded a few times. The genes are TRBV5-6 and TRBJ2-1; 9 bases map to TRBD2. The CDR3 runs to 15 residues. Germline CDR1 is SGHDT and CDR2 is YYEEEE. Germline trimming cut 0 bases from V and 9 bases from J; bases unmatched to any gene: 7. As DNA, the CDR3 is TGTGCCAGCAGCTTGGCCCTAGCGGGGTTGGGTGAGCAGTTCTTC. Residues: CASSLALAGLGEQFF.

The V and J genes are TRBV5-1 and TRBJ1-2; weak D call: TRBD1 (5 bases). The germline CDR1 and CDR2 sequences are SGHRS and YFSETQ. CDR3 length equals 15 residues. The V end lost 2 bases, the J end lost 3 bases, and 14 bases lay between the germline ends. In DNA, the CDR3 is TGCGCCAGCAGCTTTGGGCAGGGCCTGTACTATGGCTACACCTTC. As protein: CASSFGQGLYYGYTF.

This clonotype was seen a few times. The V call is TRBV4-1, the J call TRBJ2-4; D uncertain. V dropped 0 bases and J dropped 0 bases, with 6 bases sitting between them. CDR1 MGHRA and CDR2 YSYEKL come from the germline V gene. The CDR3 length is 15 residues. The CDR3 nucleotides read TGCGCCAGCAGCCAAGACGGAATAGCCAAAAACATTCAGTACTTC. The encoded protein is CASSQDGIAKNIQYF.

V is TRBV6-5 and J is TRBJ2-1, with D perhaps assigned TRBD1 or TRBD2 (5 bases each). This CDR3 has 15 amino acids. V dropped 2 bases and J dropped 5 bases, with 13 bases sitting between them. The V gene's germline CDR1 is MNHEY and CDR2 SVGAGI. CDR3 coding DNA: TGTGCCAGCAGTTACCCTGTAGGGGAGCACAATGAGCAGTTCTTC. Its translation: CASSYPVGEHNEQFF.

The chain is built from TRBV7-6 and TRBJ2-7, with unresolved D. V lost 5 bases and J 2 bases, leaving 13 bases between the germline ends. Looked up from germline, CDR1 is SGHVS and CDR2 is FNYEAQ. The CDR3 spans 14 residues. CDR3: CASSKSVPPYEQYF. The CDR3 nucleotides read TGTGCCAGCAGCAAATCTGTCCCTCCCTACGAGCAGTACTTC. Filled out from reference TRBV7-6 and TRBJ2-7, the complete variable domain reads GAGVSQSPRYKVTKRGQDVALRCDPISGHVSLYWYRQALGQGPEFLTYFNYEAQQDKSGLPNDRFSAERPEGSISTLTIQRTEQRDSAMYRCASSKSVPPYEQYFGPGTRLTVT.

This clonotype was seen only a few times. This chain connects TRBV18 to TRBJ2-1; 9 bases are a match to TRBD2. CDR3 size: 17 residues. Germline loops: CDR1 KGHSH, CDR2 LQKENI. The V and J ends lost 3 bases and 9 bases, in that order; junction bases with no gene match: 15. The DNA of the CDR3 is TGTGCCAGCTCACCCTACTCACTAGGCGGGAGGGCCGGTGAGCAGTTCTTC. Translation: CASSPYSLGGRAGEQFF.

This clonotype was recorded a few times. The CDR3 sequence: CAWSVSSEADTQYF. CDR3 in DNA: TGTGCCTGGAGTGTCTCAAGTGAGGCAGATACGCAGTATTTT. V gene TRBV30 combines with J gene TRBJ2-3; D uncertain. The V end lost 0 bases, the J end lost 4 bases, and 11 bases lay between the germline ends. CDR1 GTSNPN and CDR2 SVGIG come from the germline V gene (reference sequence). The CDR3 has 14 amino acids.

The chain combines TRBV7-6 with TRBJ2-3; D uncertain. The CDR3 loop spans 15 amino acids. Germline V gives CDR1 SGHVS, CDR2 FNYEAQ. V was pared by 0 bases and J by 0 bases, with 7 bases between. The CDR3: CASSLAGYSTDTQYF. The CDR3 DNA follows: TGTGCCAGCAGCTTAGCCGGGTATAGCACAGATACGCAGTATTTT.

The CDR3 here is CASSKTSGGPSYEQYF. The CDR3 DNA sequence: TGCGCCAGCAGCAAGACTAGCGGGGGGCCCTCCTACGAGCAGTACTTC. The chain links TRBV5-1 to TRBJ2-7; 13 bases agree with TRBD2. Germline V gives CDR1 SGHRS, CDR2 YFSETQ. V was pared by 4 bases and J by 0 bases, with 4 bases of the junction left unmatched. This CDR3 region has 16 residues.

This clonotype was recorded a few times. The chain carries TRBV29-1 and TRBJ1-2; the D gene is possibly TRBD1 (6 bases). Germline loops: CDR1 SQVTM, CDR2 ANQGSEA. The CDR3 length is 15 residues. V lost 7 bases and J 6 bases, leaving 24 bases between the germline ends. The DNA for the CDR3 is TGCAGCGCCGGTCGTCGGGGGGCTTCGGTCGATGGCTACACCTTC. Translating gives CSAGRRGASVDGYTF. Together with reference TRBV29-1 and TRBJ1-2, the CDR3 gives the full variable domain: SAVISQKPSRDICQRGTSLTIQCQVDSQVTMMFWYRQQPGQSLTLIATANQGSEATYESGFVIDKFPISRPNLTFSTLTVSNMSPEDSSIYLCSAGRRGASVDGYTFGSGTRLTVV.

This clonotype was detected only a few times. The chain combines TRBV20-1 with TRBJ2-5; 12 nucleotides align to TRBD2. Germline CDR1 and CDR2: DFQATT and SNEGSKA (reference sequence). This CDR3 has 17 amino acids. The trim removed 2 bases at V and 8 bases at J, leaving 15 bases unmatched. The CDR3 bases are TGCAGTGCTAGAACACGGGGTCCGACTAGCGGGAGCGCTACCCAGTACTTC. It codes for CSARTRGPTSGSATQYF.

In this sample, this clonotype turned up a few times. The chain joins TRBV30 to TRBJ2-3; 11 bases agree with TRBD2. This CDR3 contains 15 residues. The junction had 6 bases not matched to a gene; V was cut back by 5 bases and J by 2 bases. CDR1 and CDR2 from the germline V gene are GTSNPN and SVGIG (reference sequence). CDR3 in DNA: TGTGCCTGGGATATAGCGGGAGGGTCCACAGATACGCAGTATTTT. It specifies CAWDIAGGSTDTQYF. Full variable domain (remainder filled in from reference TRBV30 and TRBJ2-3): SQTIHQWPATLVQPVGSPLSLECTVEGTSNPNLYWYRQAAGRGLQLLFYSVGIGQISSEVPQNLSASRPQDRQFILSSKKLLLSDSGFYLCAWDIAGGSTDTQYFGPGTRLTVL.

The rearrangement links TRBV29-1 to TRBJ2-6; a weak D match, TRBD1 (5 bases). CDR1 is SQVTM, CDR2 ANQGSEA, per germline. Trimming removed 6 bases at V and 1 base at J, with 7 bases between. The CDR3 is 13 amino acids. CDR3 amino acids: CSVRVSGANVLTF. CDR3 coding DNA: TGCAGCGTCAGGGTGTCTGGGGCCAACGTCCTGACTTTC.

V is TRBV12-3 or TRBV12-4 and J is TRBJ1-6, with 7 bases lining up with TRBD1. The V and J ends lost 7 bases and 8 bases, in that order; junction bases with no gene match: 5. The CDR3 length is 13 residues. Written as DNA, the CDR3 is TGTGCCAGCAAACAGGGGCGGTATTCACCCCTCCACTTT. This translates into CASKQGRYSPLHF.

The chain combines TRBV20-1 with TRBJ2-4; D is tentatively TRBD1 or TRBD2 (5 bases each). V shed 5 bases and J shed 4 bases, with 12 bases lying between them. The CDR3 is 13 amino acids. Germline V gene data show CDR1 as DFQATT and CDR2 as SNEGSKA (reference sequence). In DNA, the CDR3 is TGCAGTGCTCATCTCGGGGCTAAAAACATTCAGTACTTC. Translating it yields CSAHLGAKNIQYF.

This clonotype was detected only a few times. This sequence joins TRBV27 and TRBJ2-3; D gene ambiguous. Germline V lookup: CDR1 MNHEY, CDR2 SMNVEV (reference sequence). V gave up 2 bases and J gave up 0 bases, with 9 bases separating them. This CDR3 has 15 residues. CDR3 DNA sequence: TGTGCCAGCAGTTTAGGAGCGTATAGCACAGATACGCAGTATTTT. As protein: CASSLGAYSTDTQYF.

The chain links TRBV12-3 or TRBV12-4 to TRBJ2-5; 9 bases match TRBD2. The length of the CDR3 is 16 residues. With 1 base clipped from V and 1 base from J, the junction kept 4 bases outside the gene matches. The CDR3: CASSLGRGGGQETQYF. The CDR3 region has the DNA TGTGCCAGCAGTTTAGGGCGGGGGGGTGGCCAAGAGACCCAGTACTTC.

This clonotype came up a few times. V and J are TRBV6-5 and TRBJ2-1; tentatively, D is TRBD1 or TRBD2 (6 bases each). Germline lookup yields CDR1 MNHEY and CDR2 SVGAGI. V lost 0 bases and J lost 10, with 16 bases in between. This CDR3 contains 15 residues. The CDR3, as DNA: TGTGCCAGCAGTTACTCAGGGGGGCCGCTGGAAGAGCAGTTCTTC. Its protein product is CASSYSGGPLEEQFF.

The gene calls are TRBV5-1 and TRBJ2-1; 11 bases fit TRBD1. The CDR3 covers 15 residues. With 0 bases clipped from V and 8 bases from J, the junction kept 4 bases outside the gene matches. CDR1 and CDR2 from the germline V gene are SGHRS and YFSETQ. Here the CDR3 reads CASSLAGQGADEQFF. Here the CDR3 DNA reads TGCGCCAGCAGCTTGGCCGGACAGGGGGCCGATGAGCAGTTCTTC.

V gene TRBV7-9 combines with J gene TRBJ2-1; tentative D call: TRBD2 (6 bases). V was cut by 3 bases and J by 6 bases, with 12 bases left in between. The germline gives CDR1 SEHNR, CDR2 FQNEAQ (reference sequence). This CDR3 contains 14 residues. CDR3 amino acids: CASSFGGEVNEQFF. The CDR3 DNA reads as TGTGCCAGCAGCTTCGGGGGAGAAGTCAATGAGCAGTTCTTC.